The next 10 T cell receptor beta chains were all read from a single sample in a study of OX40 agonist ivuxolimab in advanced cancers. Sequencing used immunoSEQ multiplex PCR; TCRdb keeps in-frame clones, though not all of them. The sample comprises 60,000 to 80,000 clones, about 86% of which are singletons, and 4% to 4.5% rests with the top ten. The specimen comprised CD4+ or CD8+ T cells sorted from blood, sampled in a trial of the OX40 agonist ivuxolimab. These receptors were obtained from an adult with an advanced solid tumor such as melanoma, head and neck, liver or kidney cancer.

The CDR3 nucleotides are TGTGCCAGCAGCCAGGAAGGACAGCGAAGCAATCAGCCCCAGCATTTT. Protein product: CASSQEGQRSNQPQHF. V gene TRBV28 combines with J gene TRBJ1-5, with D possibly being TRBD1 (6 bases). The CDR3 covers 16 residues. Germline V CDR1 and CDR2: MDHEN, SYDVKM. The germline V and J ends were trimmed by 6 bases and 1 base, with 16 bases remaining between them.

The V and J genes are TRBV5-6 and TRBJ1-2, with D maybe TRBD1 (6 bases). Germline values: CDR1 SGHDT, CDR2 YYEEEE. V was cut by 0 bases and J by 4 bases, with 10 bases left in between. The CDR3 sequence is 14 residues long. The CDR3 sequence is CASSLVGGTYGYTF. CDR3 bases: TGTGCCAGCAGCTTGGTAGGGGGGACCTATGGCTACACCTTC.

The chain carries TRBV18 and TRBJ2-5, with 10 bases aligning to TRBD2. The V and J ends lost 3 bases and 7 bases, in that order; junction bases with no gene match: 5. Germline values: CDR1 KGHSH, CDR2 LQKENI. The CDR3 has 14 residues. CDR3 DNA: TGTGCCAGCTCACCGGGGACTAGCGACGGGACCCAGTACTTC. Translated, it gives CASSPGTSDGTQYF.

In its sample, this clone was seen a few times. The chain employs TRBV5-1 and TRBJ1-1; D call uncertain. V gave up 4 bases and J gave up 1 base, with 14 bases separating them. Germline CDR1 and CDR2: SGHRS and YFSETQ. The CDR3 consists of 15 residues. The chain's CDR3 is CASSALLSANTEAFF. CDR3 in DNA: TGCGCCAGCAGCGCCCTCTTATCGGCGAACACTGAAGCTTTCTTT.

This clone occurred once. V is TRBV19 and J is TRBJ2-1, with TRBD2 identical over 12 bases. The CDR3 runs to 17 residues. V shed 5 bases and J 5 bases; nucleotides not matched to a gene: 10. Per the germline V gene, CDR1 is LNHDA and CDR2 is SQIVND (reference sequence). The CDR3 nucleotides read TGTGCCAGTAGTCCTTCCCTACTAGCGGGGGGCCACAATGAGCAGTTCTTC. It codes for CASSPSLLAGGHNEQFF.

As DNA, the CDR3 is TGTGCCAGCAGCTTAGGGTGGGAAAGTGGCTACACCTTC. Its protein product is CASSLGWESGYTF. The V gene is TRBV7-9, the J gene TRBJ1-2, with D unresolved. Germline V gene data show CDR1 as SEHNR and CDR2 as FQNEAQ (reference sequence). V was shortened by 1 base and J by 7 bases, with 10 bases between the two germline ends. The CDR3 runs to 13 residues.

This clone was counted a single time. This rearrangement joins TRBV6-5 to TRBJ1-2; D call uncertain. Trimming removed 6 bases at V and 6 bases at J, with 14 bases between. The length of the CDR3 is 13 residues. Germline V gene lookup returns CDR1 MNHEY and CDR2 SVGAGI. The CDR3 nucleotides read TGTGCCAGCAGCCTTATCGACGCTGATGGCTACACCTTC. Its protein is CASSLIDADGYTF.

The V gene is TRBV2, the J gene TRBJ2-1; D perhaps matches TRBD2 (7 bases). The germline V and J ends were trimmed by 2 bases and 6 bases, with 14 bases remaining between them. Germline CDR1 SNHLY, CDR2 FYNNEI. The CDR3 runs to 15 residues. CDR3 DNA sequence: TGTGCCAGCAGTGAATCCCGCGGGGGCTTCAATGAGCAGTTCTTC. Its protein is CASSESRGGFNEQFF.

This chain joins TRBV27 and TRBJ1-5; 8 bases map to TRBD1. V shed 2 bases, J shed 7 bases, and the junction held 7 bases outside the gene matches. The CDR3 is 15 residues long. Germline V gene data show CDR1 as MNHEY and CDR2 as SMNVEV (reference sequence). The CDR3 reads CASSLMSGGGQPQHF. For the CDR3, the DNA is TGTGCCAGCAGTTTAATGTCAGGGGGCGGCCAGCCCCAGCATTTT.

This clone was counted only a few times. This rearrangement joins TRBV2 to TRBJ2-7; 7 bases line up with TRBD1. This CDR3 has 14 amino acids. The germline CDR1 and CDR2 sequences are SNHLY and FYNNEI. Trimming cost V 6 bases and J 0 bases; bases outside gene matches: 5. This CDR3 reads CASRFNRGSYEQYF. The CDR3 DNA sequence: TGTGCCAGCAGGTTTAACAGGGGCTCCTACGAGCAGTACTTC.